These 13 T cell receptor beta chains came from one sample sequenced in a study of molecular identifiers for immune sequencing clone quantification. TCRdb re-derived calls from the PCR reads in MiXCR, one entry per CDR3 protein. The sample lists 85,000 to 100,000 distinct CDR3 sequences, roughly 26% occurring once. Sample: naive CD8+ T cells from blood, with Jurkat cell RNA spiked in. As to subset: FACS-sorted CD8+CD4-CCR7+CD45RA+ naive T cells. All receptors derive from a human donor in good health. Some libraries in this study had Jurkat cell RNA spiked in.

Ten or more counts support this clonotype. The rearrangement uses TRBV9 and TRBJ2-3, with D tentatively TRBD1 or TRBD2 (5 bases each). Between the trimmed V and J ends, which lost 2 bases and 4 bases, there was a span of 14 bases. The CDR3 is 15 residues long. Germline V gives CDR1 SGDLS, CDR2 YYNGEE. This chain's CDR3 is CASSVGGSSSDTQYF. CDR3 DNA: TGTGCCAGCAGCGTTGGGGGATCTAGTTCAGATACGCAGTATTTT.

Many counts were recorded for this clonotype. The chain combines TRBV20-1 with TRBJ2-1; a weak D match, TRBD2 (7 bases). This CDR3 has 15 amino acids. Germline loops: CDR1 DFQATT, CDR2 SNEGSKA (reference sequence). V gave up 3 bases and J gave up 0 bases, with 12 bases separating them. In DNA form, the CDR3 reads TGCAGTGCTAGCGACAGGACTAGCTCCTACAATGAGCAGTTCTTC. Its translation: CSASDRTSSYNEQFF.

As to this clonotype: A much larger clone differs from this one at a single base, so this may be a read error. This rearrangement joins TRBV6-5 to TRBJ1-1, with D uncertain. The CDR3 has 12 residues. The germline V gene encodes CDR1 MNHEY and CDR2 SVGAGI. The chain's CDR3 is CASSYSNTGAFF. CDR3 DNA sequence: TGTGCCAGCAGTTACTCCAACACTGGAGCTTTCTTT.

The sample holds a few counts of this clonotype. The gene calls are TRBV27 and TRBJ1-2; D call uncertain. CDR1 MNHEY and CDR2 SMNVEV come from the germline V gene (reference sequence). The CDR3 runs 14 residues. V lost 4 bases to trimming and J lost 4 bases, with 13 bases between them. CDR3 in amino acids: CASSWRRDSYGYTF. The CDR3 nucleotides are TGTGCCAGCAGTTGGCGCCGAGATTCCTATGGCTACACCTTC.

This clonotype was seen repeatedly, ten times or more. The chain links TRBV6-5 to TRBJ1-1; 7 positions agree with TRBD1. Germline V gene data show CDR1 as MNHEY and CDR2 as SVGAGI. The J segment lost 1 base and the V segment lost 1 base, leaving 15 bases of the junction unmatched. The CDR3 has 19 residues. The CDR3 reads CASSYFRDSLGESNTEAFF. The CDR3, as DNA: TGTGCCAGCAGTTACTTCCGGGACAGCCTGGGGGAATCGAACACTGAAGCTTTCTTT.

In its sample, this clonotype was seen many times. The rearrangement links TRBV27 to TRBJ2-7, with 10 bases identical to TRBD1. J gave up 3 bases and V 4 bases, and 6 bases lay outside the gene matches. CDR1 is MNHEY, CDR2 SMNVEV, per germline (reference sequence). The CDR3 loop spans 15 amino acids. In nucleotides, the CDR3 is TGTGCCAGCAGTTACGCGACAGGGGGCTTCTACGAGCAGTACTTC. Amino acids: CASSYATGGFYEQYF.

The chain is built from TRBV30 and TRBJ2-1; D is undetermined. Germline loops: CDR1 GTSNPN, CDR2 SVGIG (reference sequence). The CDR3 contains 11 residues. The CDR3 DNA is TGTGCTTTCGTTTTGGGTACCGAGCAGTTCTTC. This translates into CAFVLGTEQFF. Together with reference TRBV30 and TRBJ2-1, the CDR3 gives the full variable domain: SQTIHQWPATLVQPVGSPLSLECTVEGTSNPNLYWYRQAAGRGLQLLFYSVGIGQISSEVPQNLSASRPQDRQFILSSKKLLLSDSGFYLCAFVLGTEQFFGPGTRLTVL.

This clonotype was seen many times. The chain has TRBV28 and TRBJ2-3; 9 bases line up with TRBD2. CDR1 and CDR2 (germline): MDHEN, SYDVKM. The J segment lost 3 bases and the V segment lost 6 bases, leaving 7 bases of the junction unmatched. The CDR3 runs to 15 residues. The CDR3 DNA is TGTGCCAGCAGCCAGGGTCTAGCGGGGACAGATACGCAGTATTTT. Amino acid sequence: CASSQGLAGTDTQYF.

This clonotype was found a few times. The chain combines TRBV4-3 with TRBJ2-7; TRBD1 matches at 11 bases. Germline CDR1 LGHNA, CDR2 YSLEER. The CDR3 is made up of 15 amino acids. The J segment lost 2 bases and the V segment lost 3 bases, leaving 3 bases of the junction unmatched. The CDR3 DNA reads TGCGCCAGCAGCCAGGACAGGGGGCGCCCCTACGAGCAGTACTTC. Its translation is CASSQDRGRPYEQYF.

This clonotype was counted a few times. The J gene is TRBJ2-7, the V gene TRBV15, with D uncertain. V was trimmed by 4 bases and J by 0 bases, leaving 10 bases between them. CDR3 length equals 14 residues. Germline V gives CDR1 LNHNV, CDR2 YYDKDF (reference sequence). The CDR3 DNA sequence: TGTGCCACCAGCACCCGGACCCTCTCCTACGAGCAGTACTTC. Protein sequence: CATSTRTLSYEQYF.

This clonotype was counted many times. The V and J genes are TRBV2 and TRBJ2-7, with no clear D. The CDR3 covers 14 residues. The germline V gene encodes CDR1 SNHLY and CDR2 FYNNEI. Deletions cut 1 base from V and 2 bases from J, with 9 bases between. In DNA form, the CDR3 reads TGTGCCAGCAGTGAAGGGCCAGAACCCTACGAGCAGTACTTC. Residues: CASSEGPEPYEQYF.

J is TRBJ1-2 and V is TRBV5-3; 7 bases fit TRBD1. TRBV5-3 is classed as an ORF, of uncertain function. The CDR3 totals 17 residues. The V and J ends lost 8 bases and 7 bases, in that order; junction bases with no gene match: 23. The CDR3 loop reads CASIPKPDRDGVSGYTF. As DNA, the CDR3 is TGTGCCAGCATCCCAAAACCTGACAGGGATGGAGTGAGTGGCTACACCTTC.

This clonotype was counted at least ten times. The chain employs TRBV20-1 and TRBJ2-7; 9 bases match TRBD2. Germline V lookup: CDR1 DFQATT, CDR2 SNEGSKA (reference sequence). The CDR3 extends over 16 amino acids. With V trimmed by 3 bases and J by 2 bases, 11 bases remained unmatched. The CDR3: CSARSSGTYRPYEQYF. For the CDR3, the DNA is TGCAGTGCTAGGTCTAGCGGGACGTATCGCCCCTACGAGCAGTACTTC.